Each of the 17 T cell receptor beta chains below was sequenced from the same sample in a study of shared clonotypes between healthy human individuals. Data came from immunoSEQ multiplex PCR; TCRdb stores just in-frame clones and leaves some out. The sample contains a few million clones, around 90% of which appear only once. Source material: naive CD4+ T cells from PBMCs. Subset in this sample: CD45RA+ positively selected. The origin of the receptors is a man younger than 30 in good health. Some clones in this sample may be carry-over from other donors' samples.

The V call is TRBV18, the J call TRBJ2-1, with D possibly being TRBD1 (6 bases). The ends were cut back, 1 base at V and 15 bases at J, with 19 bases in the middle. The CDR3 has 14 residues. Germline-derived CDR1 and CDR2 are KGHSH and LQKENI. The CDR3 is CASSPQDSTPPWFF. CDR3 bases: TGTGCCAGCTCACCACAGGACAGTACCCCTCCTTGGTTCTTC. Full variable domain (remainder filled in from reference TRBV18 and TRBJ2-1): NAGVMQNPRHLVRRRGQEARLRCSPMKGHSHVYWYRQLPEEGLKFMVYLQKENIIDESGMPKERFSAEFPKEGPSILRIQQVVRGDSAAYFCASSPQDSTPPWFFGPGTRLTVL.

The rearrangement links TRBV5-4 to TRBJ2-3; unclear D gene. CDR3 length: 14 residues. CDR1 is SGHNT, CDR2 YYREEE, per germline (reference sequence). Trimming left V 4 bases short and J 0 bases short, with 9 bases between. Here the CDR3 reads CASSPRPSTDTQYF. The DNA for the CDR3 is TGTGCCAGCAGCCCCCGGCCCAGCACAGATACGCAGTATTTT.

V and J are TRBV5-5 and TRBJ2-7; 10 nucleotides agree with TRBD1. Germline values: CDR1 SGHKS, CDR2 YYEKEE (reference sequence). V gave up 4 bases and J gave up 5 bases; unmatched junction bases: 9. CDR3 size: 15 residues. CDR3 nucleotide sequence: TGTGCCAGCAGCCCCGGGACAGGGGTAAGGCACGAGCAGTACTTC. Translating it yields CASSPGTGVRHEQYF.

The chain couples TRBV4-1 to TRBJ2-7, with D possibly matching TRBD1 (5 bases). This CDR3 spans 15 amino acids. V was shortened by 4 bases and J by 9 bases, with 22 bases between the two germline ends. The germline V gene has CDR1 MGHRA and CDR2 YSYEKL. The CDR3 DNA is TGCGCCAGCAGCCCGACCCTCCCGGACACGTTTCGGCAGTACTTC. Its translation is CASSPTLPDTFRQYF.

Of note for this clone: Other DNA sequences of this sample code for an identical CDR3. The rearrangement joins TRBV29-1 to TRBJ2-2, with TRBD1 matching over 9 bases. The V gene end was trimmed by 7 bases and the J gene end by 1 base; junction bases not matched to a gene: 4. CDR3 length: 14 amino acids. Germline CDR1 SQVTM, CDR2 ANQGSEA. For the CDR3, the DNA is TGCAGCGCCCGGACAGGGGTGAACACCGGGGAGCTGTTTTTT. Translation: CSARTGVNTGELFF.

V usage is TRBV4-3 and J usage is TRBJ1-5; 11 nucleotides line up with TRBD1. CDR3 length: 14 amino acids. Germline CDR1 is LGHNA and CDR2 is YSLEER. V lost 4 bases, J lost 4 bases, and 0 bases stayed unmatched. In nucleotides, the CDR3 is TGCGCCAGCAGCCGGGACAGGGGGAATCAGCCCCAGCATTTT. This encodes CASSRDRGNQPQHF.

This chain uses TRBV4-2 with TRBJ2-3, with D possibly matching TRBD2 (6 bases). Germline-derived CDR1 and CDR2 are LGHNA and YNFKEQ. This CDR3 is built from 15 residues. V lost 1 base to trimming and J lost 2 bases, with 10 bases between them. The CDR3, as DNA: TGTGCCAGCAGCCAAGCGGCGGGAATCACAGATACGCAGTATTTT. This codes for CASSQAAGITDTQYF.

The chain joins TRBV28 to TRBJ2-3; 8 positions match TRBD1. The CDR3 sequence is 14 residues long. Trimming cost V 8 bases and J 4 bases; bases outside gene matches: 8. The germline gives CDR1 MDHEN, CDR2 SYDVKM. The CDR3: CASGGPGGADTQYF. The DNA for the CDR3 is TGTGCCAGCGGTGGGCCAGGGGGCGCAGATACGCAGTATTTT.

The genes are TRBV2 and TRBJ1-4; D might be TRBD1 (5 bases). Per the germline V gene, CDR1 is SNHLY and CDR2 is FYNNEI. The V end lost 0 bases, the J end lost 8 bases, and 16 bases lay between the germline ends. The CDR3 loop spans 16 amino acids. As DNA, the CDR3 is TGTGCCAGCAGTGAAGCTCGGGTGGGGGAATACGAAAAACTGTTTTTT. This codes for CASSEARVGEYEKLFF.

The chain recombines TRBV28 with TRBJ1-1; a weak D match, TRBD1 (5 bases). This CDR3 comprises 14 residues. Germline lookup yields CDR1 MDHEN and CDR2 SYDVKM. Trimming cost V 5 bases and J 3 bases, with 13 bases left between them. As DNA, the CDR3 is TGTGCCAGCAGTCATGGGGGAGAGGACACTGAAGCTTTCTTT. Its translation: CASSHGGEDTEAFF.

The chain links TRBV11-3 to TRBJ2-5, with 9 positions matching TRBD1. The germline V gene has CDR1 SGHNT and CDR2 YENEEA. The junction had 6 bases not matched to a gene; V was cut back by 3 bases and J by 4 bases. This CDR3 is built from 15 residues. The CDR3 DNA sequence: TGTGCCAGCAGCTTGGGGGACAGGGTGGGAGAGACCCAGTACTTC. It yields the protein CASSLGDRVGETQYF.

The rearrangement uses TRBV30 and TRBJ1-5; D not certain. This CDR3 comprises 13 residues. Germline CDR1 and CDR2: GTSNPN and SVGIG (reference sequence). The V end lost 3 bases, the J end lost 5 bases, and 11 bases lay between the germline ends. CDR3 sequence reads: CAWSMSVDQPQHF. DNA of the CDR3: TGTGCCTGGAGCATGTCAGTGGATCAGCCCCAGCATTTT.

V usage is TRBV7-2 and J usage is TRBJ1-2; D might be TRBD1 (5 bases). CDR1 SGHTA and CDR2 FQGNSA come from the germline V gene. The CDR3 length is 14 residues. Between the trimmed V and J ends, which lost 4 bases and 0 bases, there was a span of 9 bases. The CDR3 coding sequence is TGTGCCAGCAGCTCGGGGCAGGCTAACTATGGCTACACCTTC. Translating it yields CASSSGQANYGYTF.

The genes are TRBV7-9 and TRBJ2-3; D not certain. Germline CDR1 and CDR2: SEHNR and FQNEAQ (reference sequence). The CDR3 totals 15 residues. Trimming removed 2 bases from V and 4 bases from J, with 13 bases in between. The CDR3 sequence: CASSLFGVWADTQYF. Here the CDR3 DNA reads TGTGCCAGCAGCTTATTTGGGGTGTGGGCAGATACGCAGTATTTT.

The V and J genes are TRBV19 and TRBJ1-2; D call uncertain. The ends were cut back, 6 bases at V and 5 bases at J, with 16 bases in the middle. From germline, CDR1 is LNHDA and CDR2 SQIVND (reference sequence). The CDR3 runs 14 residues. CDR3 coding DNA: TGTGCCAGTAGCCCAAAAATCAGGACGTATGGCTACACCTTC. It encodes CASSPKIRTYGYTF.

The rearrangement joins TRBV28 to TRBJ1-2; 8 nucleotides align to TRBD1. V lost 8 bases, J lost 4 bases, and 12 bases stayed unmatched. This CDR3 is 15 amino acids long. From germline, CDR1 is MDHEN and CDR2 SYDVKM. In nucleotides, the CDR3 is TGTGCCAGCGGCTCTTACAGGGGGAGACCCTATGGCTACACCTTC. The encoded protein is CASGSYRGRPYGYTF.

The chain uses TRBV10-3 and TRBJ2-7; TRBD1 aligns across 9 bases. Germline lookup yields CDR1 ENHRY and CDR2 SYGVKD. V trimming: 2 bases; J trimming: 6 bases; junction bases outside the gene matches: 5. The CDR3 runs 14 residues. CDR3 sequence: CAISERTGECEQYF. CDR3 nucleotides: TGTGCCATCAGTGAGAGGACAGGGGAGTGCGAGCAGTACTTC.